This T cell receptor (beta chain) stems from a study of post-analysis software for immune sequencing data. General study findings and limits: TRBV5-6, TRBV5-1 and TRBV20-1 were among five TRBV segments more frequent in patients than controls.

Unique-molecular-identifier-tagged TCR beta cDNA libraries were used. MiXCR, run by TCRdb on the PCR reads, gives a single entry per CDR3 protein. Seen here are about 540,000 distinct CDR3 sequences, around a third observed once, and the top ten hold around 5.9%. The germline V gene has CDR1 DFQATT and CDR2 SNEGSKA (reference sequence). This CDR3 spans 17 amino acids. Losses at the gene ends were 0 bases for V and 2 bases for J; bases not matched to a gene: 9. This clonotype was seen a few times. As yet, its antigen is unknown. The source is a girl aged 2-17 years with multiple sclerosis. This sequence joins TRBV20-1 and TRBJ2-4, with 8 bases lining up with TRBD1. The specimen was blood. The CDR3 DNA sequence: TGCAGTGCTAGAGATCCCGTAGCAGGGGGCACCAAAAACATTCAGTACTTC. It codes for CSARDPVAGGTKNIQYF.